This T cell receptor beta chain derives from a study of T cell responses to AZD1222 COVID-19 vaccine. Note on this clone: Its antigen remains unknown.

Whole-study results and caveats: Regions left unmutated in variants are reportedly the target of nearly half of spike-specific TCRs.

Trimming removed 5 bases at V and 2 bases at J, with 16 bases between. The CDR3 covers 15 residues. The germline V gene encodes CDR1 LNHDA and CDR2 SQIVND (reference sequence). Clones were sequenced by immunoSEQ multiplex PCR, and TCRdb holds only the in-frame ones, with some missing. Altogether some 87,000 clones are present, under 95% being singletons, with the ten largest covering 5.2%. The material was peripheral blood, obtained on day 0 of MenACWY control vaccination. This receptor was identified in an adult in good health. The chain combines TRBV19 with TRBJ2-7; D may be TRBD2 (6 bases). In nucleotides, the CDR3 is TGTGCCAGTAGTCCCTCCGGGACTGCAGCCTACGAGCAGTACTTC. Translated: CASSPSGTAAYEQYF. The entire variable domain, with the rest obtained from reference TRBV19 and TRBJ2-7, is as follows: DGGITQSPKYLFRKEGQNVTLSCEQNLNHDAMYWYRQDPGQGLRLIYYSQIVNDFQKGDIAEGYSVSREKKESFPLTVTSAQKNPTAFYLCASSPSGTAAYEQYFGPGTRLTVT.